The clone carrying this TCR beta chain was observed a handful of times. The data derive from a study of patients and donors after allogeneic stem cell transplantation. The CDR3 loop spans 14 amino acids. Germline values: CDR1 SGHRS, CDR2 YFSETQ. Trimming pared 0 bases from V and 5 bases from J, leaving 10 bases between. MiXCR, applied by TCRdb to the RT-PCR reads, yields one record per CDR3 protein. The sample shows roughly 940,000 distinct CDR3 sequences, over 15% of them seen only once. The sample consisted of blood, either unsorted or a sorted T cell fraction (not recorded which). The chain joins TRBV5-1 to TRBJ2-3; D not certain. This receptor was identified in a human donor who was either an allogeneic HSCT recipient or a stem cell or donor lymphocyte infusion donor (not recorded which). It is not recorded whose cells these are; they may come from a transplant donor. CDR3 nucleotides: TGCGCCAGCAGCTTGGCCGGCACGCGAGATACGCAGTATTTT. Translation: CASSLAGTRDTQYF. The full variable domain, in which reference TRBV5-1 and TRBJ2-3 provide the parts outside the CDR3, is KAGVTQTPRYLIKTRGQQVTLSCSPISGHRSVSWYQQTPGQGLQFLFEYFSETQRNKGNFPGRFSGRQFSNSRSEMNVSTLELGDSALYLCASSLAGTRDTQYFGPGTRLTVL.